This TCR beta chain was sequenced in a study of blood T cell repertoires in COVID-19. Clones were read by immunoSEQ multiplex PCR, and TCRdb kept only the in-frame ones, dropping some. The data show 150,000 or so clones, 79% seen once. The receptor was isolated from a woman aged 60-70 years with COVID-19, enrolled during active disease. Material: peripheral blood.

CDR3 sequence (DNA): TGTGCCAGCAGCCTTGACTGGACAGATACGCAGTATTTT. It is translated as CASSLDWTDTQYF. V is TRBV7-3 and J is TRBJ2-3; D is unclear. V was clipped by 5 bases and J by 3 bases, with 9 bases between them. Germline CDR1 SGHTA, CDR2 FQGTGA. This CDR3 has 13 residues.